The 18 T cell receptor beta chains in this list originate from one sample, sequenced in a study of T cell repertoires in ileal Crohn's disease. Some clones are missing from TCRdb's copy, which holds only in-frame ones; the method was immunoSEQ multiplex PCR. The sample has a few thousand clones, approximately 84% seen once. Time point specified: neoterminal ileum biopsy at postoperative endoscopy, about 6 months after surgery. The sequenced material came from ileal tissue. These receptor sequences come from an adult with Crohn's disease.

The CDR3 protein is CASSSLGLADSYEQYF. CDR3 in DNA: TGTGCCAGCAGCTCCCTGGGACTAGCGGATTCCTACGAGCAGTACTTC. V gene TRBV5-6 combines with J gene TRBJ2-7; 11 bases align to TRBD2. Unmatched junction bases numbered 6, after V lost 3 bases and J lost 1 base. From germline, CDR1 is SGHDT and CDR2 YYEEEE. This CDR3 is built from 16 residues.

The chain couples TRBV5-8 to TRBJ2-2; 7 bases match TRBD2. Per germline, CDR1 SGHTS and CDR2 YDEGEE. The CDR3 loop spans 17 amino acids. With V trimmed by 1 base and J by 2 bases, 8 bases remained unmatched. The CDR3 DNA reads TGTGCCAGCAGCTTGCAGCCGACTAGCAGTAACACCGGGGAGCTGTTTTTT. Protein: CASSLQPTSSNTGELFF.

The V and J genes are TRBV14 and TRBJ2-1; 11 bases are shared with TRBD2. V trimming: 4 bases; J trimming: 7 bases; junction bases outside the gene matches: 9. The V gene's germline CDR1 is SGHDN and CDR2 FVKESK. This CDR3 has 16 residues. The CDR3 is CASSLSAGLAVNEQFF. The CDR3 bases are TGTGCCAGCAGCCTATCAGCGGGACTAGCGGTAAATGAGCAGTTCTTC.

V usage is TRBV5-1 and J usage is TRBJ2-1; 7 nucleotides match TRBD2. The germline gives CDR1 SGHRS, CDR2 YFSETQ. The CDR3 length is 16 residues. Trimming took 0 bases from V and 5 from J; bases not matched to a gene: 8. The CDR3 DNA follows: TGCGCCAGCAGCTTGGGTCTAGCGGCCTACAACAATGAGCAGTTCTTC. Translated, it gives CASSLGLAAYNNEQFF.

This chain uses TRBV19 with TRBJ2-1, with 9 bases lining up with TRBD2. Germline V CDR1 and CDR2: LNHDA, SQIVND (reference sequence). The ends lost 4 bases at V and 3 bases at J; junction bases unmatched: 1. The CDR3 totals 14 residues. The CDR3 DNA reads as TGTGCCAGTAGTACTAGCGGGGTCTACAATGAGCAGTTCTTC. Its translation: CASSTSGVYNEQFF.

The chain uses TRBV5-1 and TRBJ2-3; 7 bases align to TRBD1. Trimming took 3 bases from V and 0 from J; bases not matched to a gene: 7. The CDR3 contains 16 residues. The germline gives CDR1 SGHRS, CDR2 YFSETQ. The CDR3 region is CASSSAGQASTDTQYF. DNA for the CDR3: TGCGCCAGCAGCTCAGCCGGACAGGCTAGCACAGATACGCAGTATTTT.

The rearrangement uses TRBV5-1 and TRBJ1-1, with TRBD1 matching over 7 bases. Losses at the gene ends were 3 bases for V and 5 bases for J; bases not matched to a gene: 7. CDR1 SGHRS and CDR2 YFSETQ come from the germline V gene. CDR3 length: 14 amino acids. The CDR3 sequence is CASSSNPGGTEAFF. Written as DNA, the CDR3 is TGCGCCAGCAGCTCGAATCCAGGGGGAACTGAAGCTTTCTTT. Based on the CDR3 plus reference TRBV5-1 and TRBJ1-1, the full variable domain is KAGVTQTPRYLIKTRGQQVTLSCSPISGHRSVSWYQQTPGQGLQFLFEYFSETQRNKGNFPGRFSGRQFSNSRSEMNVSTLELGDSALYLCASSSNPGGTEAFFGQGTRLTVV.

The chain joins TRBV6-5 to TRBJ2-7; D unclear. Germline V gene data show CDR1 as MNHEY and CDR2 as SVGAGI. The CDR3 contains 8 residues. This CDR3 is CASYEQYF. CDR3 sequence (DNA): TGTGCTTCTTACGAGCAGTACTTC.

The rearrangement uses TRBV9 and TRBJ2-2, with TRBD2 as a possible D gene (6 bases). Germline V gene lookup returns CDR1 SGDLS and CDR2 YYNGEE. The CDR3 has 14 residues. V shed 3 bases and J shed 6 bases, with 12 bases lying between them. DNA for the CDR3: TGTGCCAGCAGCGGCTGGGGGGAGGCCGGGGAGCTGTTTTTT. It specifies CASSGWGEAGELFF. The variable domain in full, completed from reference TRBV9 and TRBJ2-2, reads DSGVTQTPKHLITATGQRVTLRCSPRSGDLSVYWYQQSLDQGLQFLIQYYNGEERAKGNILERFSAQQFPDLHSELNLSSLELGDSALYFCASSGWGEAGELFFGEGSRLTVL.

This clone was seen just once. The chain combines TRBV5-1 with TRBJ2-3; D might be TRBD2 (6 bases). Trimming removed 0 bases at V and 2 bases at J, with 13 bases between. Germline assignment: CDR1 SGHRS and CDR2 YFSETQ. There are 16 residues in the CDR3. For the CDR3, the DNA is TGCGCCAGCAGCTTGGTGGGGGGAGGCTCCACAGATACGCAGTATTTT. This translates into CASSLVGGGSTDTQYF.

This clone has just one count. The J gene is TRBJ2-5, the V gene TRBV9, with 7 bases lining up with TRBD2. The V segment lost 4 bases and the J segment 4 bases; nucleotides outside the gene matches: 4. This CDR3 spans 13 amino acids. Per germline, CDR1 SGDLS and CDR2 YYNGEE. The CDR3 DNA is TGTGCCAGCAGCCCCTGGGGGGGAGAGACCCAGTACTTC. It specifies CASSPWGGETQYF.

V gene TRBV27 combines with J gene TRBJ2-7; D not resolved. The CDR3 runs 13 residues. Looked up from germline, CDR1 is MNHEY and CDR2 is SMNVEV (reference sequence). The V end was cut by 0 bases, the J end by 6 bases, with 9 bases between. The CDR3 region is CASSLSPLGEQYF. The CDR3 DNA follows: TGTGCCAGCAGTTTATCTCCTCTCGGCGAGCAGTACTTC.

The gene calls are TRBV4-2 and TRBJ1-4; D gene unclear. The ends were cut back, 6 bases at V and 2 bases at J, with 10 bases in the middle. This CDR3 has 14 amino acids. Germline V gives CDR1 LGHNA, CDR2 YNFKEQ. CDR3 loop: CASSLVGTNEKLFF. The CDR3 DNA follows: TGTGCCAGCAGTTTGGTCGGGACTAATGAAAAACTGTTTTTT.

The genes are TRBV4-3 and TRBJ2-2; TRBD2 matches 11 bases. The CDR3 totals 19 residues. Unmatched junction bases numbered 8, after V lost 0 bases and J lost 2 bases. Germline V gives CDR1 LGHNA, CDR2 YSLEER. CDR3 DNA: TGCGCCAGCAGCCAAGAATATGGGCTAGCGGGGGGAAACACCGGGGAGCTGTTTTTT. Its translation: CASSQEYGLAGGNTGELFF.

The CDR3 nucleotides are TGTGCCAGCAGCCCTCCCGGAGCTAGCGGGTGGGGGGGTGAGCAGTTCTTC. Amino acid sequence: CASSPPGASGWGGEQFF. The rearrangement joins TRBV5-4 to TRBJ2-1; 8 bases agree with TRBD2. Germline assignment: CDR1 SGHNT and CDR2 YYREEE (reference sequence). Trimming at V came to 4 bases and at J to 9 bases, leaving 18 bases not matched to a gene. The CDR3 contains 17 residues.

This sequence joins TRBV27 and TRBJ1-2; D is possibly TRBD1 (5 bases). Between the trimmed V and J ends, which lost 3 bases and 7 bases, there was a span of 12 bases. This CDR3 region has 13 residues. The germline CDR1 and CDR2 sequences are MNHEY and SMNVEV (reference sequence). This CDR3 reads CASSFVAGSGYTF. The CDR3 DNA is TGTGCCAGCAGTTTCGTGGCAGGGTCTGGCTACACCTTC.

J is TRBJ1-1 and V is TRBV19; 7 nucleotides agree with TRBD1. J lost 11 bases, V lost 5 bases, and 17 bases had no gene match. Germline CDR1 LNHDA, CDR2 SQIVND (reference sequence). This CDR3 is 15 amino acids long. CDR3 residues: CASSPWTGGAVWAFF. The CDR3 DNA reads TGTGCCAGTAGTCCCTGGACAGGTGGGGCGGTTTGGGCTTTCTTT. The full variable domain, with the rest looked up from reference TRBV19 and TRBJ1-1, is DGGITQSPKYLFRKEGQNVTLSCEQNLNHDAMYWYRQDPGQGLRLIYYSQIVNDFQKGDIAEGYSVSREKKESFPLTVTSAQKNPTAFYLCASSPWTGGAVWAFFGQGTRLTVV.

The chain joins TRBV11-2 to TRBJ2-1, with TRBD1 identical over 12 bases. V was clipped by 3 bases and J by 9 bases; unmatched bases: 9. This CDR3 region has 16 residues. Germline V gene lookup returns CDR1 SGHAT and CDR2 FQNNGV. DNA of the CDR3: TGTGCCAGCAGCTTTACCCCGGGACAGGGGGCCGCTGAGCAGTTCTTC. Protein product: CASSFTPGQGAAEQFF.